The present entry profiles one T cell receptor (beta chain) with its context. Its antigen is unidentified. This specimen belongs to a study of siplizumab effects on memory and regulatory T cells. Findings and caveats of the study: Relative to controls at roughly 28%, mappable alloreactive CD4+ clones exhibited a mean Treg-derived proportion of approximately 70% with siplizumab. Assignment to unstimulated subsets succeeded for only a minor fraction of the alloreactive clones. Proliferating Tregs' suppressive function in siplizumab cultures went unconfirmed.

This CDR3 has 12 amino acids. Germline V gene lookup returns CDR1 SQVTM and CDR2 ANQGSEA. The ends lost 4 bases at V and 2 bases at J; junction bases unmatched: 1. Some clones are missing from TCRdb's copy, which holds only in-frame ones; the method was immunoSEQ multiplex PCR. The sample contains fewer than 70,000 clones, about 90% of which appear only once. The sequencing input was Tregs sorted from blood. The sequence derives from a human donor in good health. The chain has TRBV29-1 and TRBJ2-5, with 7 bases fitting TRBD2. CDR3 nucleotides: TGCAGCGTTGGGGGGGGACAAGAGACCCAGTACTTC. The encoded protein is CSVGGGQETQYF.